This TCR beta chain was sequenced for a study of T-cell reconstitution after alpha-beta-depleted transplantation in children. V was pared by 4 bases and J by 4 bases, with 6 bases of the junction left unmatched. Germline loops: CDR1 SGHDT, CDR2 YYEEEE. CDR3 size: 14 residues. This clonotype showed up many times. Preparation of the TCRbeta library involved a method that used unique molecular identifiers. MiXCR, run by TCRdb on the PCR reads, gives a single entry per CDR3 protein. The sample shows roughly 200,000 distinct CDR3 sequences, roughly 15% of them seen only once. The chain uses TRBV5-6 and TRBJ1-2, with TRBD1 matching over 8 bases. Sequences were derived from PBMCs from the stem cell graft donor, sampled from the stem cell graft. The sequence was obtained from a human donor who donated a stem cell graft to a child with acute lymphoblastic leukemia. CDR3: CASSTWTGIYGYTF. The CDR3 DNA is TGTGCCAGCAGCACATGGACAGGGATCTATGGCTACACCTTC.